This T cell receptor (beta chain) comes out of a study of blood T cell repertoires in COVID-19. V trimming: 5 bases; J trimming: 1 base; junction bases outside the gene matches: 8. Germline values: CDR1 SGHAT, CDR2 FQNNGV. The CDR3 is 16 residues long. Measured with immunoSEQ multiplex PCR; TCRdb has only the in-frame clones, and not every one. The sample comprises a few hundred thousand clones, 84% of which are singletons, and approximately 6.6% rests with the top ten. The sample comprised PBMCs or T cells enriched from blood (not recorded which). This clonotype originated in a woman aged 40 to 50 who had recovered from COVID-19. This chain connects TRBV11-2 to TRBJ2-5; 9 nucleotides agree with TRBD2. The CDR3 DNA follows: TGTGCCAGCAGCCTTCTAGCGGGAAAGATCCAAGAGACCCAGTACTTC. This encodes CASSLLAGKIQETQYF. Looking up the rest from reference TRBV11-2 and TRBJ2-5 gives the full variable domain: EAGVAQSPRYKIIEKRQSVAFWCNPISGHATLYWYQQILGQGPKLLIQFQNNGVVDDSQLPKDRFSAERLKGVDSTLKIQPAKLEDSAVYLCASSLLAGKIQETQYFGPGTRLLVL.